This T cell receptor (beta chain) was observed in a study of glioma-infiltrating T cells after dendritic cell vaccination. Time point here: after dendritic cell vaccination, including at tumor progression/relapse. Using immunoSEQ multiplex PCR, the repertoire was profiled, and TCRdb retains in-frame clones only, with some absent. The repertoire holds more than 75,000 clones, with 80% to 85% as singletons. The specimen was blood, collected after dendritic cell vaccination. The TCR sequence derives from a human donor with glioblastoma.

CDR3 amino acids: CASSLRQGSYNEQFF. The CDR3 nucleotides read TGTGCCAGCAGCCTACGGCAGGGTTCCTACAATGAGCAGTTCTTC. This chain joins TRBV11-3 and TRBJ2-1; TRBD1 is a possible D gene (5 bases). CDR1 is SGHNT, CDR2 YENEEA, per germline. Trimming shortened V by 5 bases and J by 1 base, and 12 bases separated the two germline ends. The CDR3 spans 15 residues. Together with reference TRBV11-3 and TRBJ2-1, the CDR3 gives the full variable domain: EAGVVQSPRYKIIEKKQPVAFWCNPISGHNTLYWYLQNLGQGPELLIRYENEEAVDDSQLPKDRFSAERLKGVDSTLKIQPAELGDSAVYLCASSLRQGSYNEQFFGPGTRLTVL.